This T cell receptor (beta chain) was identified during a study of cytomegalovirus exposure and HLA in healthy donors. PCR amplification relied on 60 Vbeta primers (plus 13 Jbeta primers). Data came from immunoSEQ multiplex PCR; TCRdb stores just in-frame clones and leaves some out. The sample shows about 100,000 clones, about four fifths of them seen only once. The germline gives CDR1 SNHLY, CDR2 FYNNEI. V was trimmed by 7 bases and J by 5 bases, leaving 14 bases between them. The CDR3 is 13 amino acids. A single count supports this clone. The chain recombines TRBV2 with TRBJ1-2, with D possibly being TRBD1 (6 bases). The TCR comes from a woman in her 40s in good health and CMV-seronegative. Sequenced sample: PBMCs. The DNA of the CDR3 is TGTGCCAGCACTTTAGGACAGATATATGGCTACACCTTC. Amino acid sequence: CASTLGQIYGYTF.